The clone carrying this T cell receptor (beta chain) was seen many times. No antigen is known for it. The source of the sample is a study of T cell repertoires in cytomegalovirus infection. Study context: Based on public TCR beta signatures, there were indications of CMV infection and of a matching HLA type.

TCRdb called the reads again in MiXCR, with one record for every CDR3 protein. The data hold 200,000 to 250,000 distinct CDR3 sequences, with 5% to 8.5% observed a single time. Whole-study results and caveats: What dominated the ex vivo response were HLA-C-restricted CMV-specific TCR beta clonotypes. Cumulated frequencies of public TCR beta families served to identify carriers of CMV plus the relevant HLA.

This CDR3 has 16 residues. Germline values: CDR1 SGHTA, CDR2 FQGNSA. V trimming: 4 bases; J trimming: 5 bases; junction bases outside the gene matches: 11. The chain carries TRBV7-2 and TRBJ2-1, with TRBD1 matching over 7 bases. The sample taken for sequencing was PBMCs. The TCR comes from a human donor in good health (CMV status not recorded). Some clones in this sample may be carry-over from other donors' samples. CDR3 nucleotide sequence: TGTGCCAGCAGCTCGGTGCGTAGGGGGCTGAACAATGAGCAGTTCTTC. Protein sequence: CASSSVRRGLNNEQFF.